The entry below gives a single TCR beta chain sequence along with its context. V gave up 4 bases and J gave up 5 bases; unmatched junction bases: 7. CDR3 size: 16 residues. Germline V CDR1 and CDR2: MGHRA, YSYEKL. This sample was included in a study of blood T cell repertoires in COVID-19. Study at large: Acute and convalescent COVID-19 samples came from the United States, Italy and Spain. PBMCs, B-cell-depleted T cells, or T cells were the source of the cDNA or gDNA that made up the material.

Using immunoSEQ multiplex PCR, the repertoire was profiled, and TCRdb retains in-frame clones only, with some absent. The sample shows 400,000 or so clones, 85% to 90% of them seen only once. Sample: PBMCs or T cells enriched from blood (not recorded which). This sequence was found in a young man who had recovered from COVID-19. The chain recombines TRBV4-1 with TRBJ2-2; 10 nucleotides agree with TRBD1. The CDR3 reads CASSRAGTGATGELFF. The CDR3 region has the DNA TGCGCCAGCAGCCGAGCCGGGACAGGGGCTACCGGGGAGCTGTTTTTT.